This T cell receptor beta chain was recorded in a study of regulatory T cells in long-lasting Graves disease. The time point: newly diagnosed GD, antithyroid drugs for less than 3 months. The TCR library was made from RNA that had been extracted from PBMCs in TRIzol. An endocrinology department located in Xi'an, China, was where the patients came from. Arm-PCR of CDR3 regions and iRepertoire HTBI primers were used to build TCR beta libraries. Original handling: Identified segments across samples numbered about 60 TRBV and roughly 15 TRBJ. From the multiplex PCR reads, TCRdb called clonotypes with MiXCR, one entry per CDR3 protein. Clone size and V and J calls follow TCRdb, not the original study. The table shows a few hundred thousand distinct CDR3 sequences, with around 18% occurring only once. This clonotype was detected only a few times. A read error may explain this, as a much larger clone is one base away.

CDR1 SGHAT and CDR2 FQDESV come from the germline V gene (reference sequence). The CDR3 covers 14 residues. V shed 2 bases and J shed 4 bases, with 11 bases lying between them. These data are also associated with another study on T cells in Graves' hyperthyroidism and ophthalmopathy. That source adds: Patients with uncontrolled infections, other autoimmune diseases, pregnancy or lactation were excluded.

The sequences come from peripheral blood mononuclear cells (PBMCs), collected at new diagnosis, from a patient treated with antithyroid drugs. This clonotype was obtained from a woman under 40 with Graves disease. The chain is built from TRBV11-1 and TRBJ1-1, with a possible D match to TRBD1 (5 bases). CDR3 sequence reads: CASSLPGRSTEAFF. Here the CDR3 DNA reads TGTGCCAGCAGCTTACCGGGACGGTCCACTGAAGCTTTCTTT.